This TCR beta chain derives from a study of CXCR3-negative and CXCR3-positive naive CD8 T cells. In preparing the TRB cDNA libraries, 5' RACE with UMI labels was used. Each CDR3 protein gets one entry in TCRdb, which reprocessed the 5' RACE reads and gives no DNA. This table lists approximately 41,000 distinct CDR3 sequences. Sorts that each held a few hundred thousand cells were run in triplicate for every CD8+ T cell subset. A note on this clonotype: Its antigen remains unidentified.

Overall study findings and caveats: Both naive subsets showed comparably high diversity, and memory CD8+ cells showed much lower diversity.

The CDR3 covers 15 residues. Germline-derived CDR1 and CDR2 are SEHNR and FQNEAQ (reference sequence). The sequencing sample was made of memory CD8+ T cells from blood. The clonotype was recovered from a human donor in good health. Some clones in this sample may be carry-over from other donors' samples. The chain carries TRBV7-9 and TRBJ2-1; TCRdb calls TRBD2, which cannot be checked without DNA. This CDR3 reads CASSLGTSGWDEQFF.